These 17 T cell receptor beta chains were all obtained from the same sample, sequenced in a study of siplizumab effects on memory and regulatory T cells. Libraries were prepared by immunoSEQ multiplex PCR; TCRdb keeps only in-frame clonotypes and omits some of them. This table holds approximately 98,000 clones, just under 95% found once. Sequenced: non-Treg CD4+ T cells sorted from blood. These receptors were collected from a human donor in good health.

This chain joins TRBV28 and TRBJ2-7; D is perhaps TRBD1 or TRBD2 (6 bases each). V lost 11 bases and J 3 bases, leaving 20 bases between the germline ends. This CDR3 comprises 14 residues. Germline values: CDR1 MDHEN, CDR2 SYDVKM. For the CDR3, the DNA is TGTGCCGCACGGAGGGGGGACCTCTTCTACGAGCAGTACTTC. It yields the protein CAARRGDLFYEQYF.

The V call is TRBV27, the J call TRBJ2-3, with D possibly matching TRBD2 (5 bases). The CDR3 spans 13 residues. Germline lookup yields CDR1 MNHEY and CDR2 SMNVEV (reference sequence). Trimming removed 6 bases at V and 6 bases at J, with 13 bases between. Written as DNA, the CDR3 is TGTGCCAGCAGGATTCGGGAACCGGATACGCAGTATTTT. This translates into CASRIREPDTQYF.

The gene calls are TRBV28 and TRBJ1-2; 7 bases align to TRBD1. The CDR3 has 15 amino acids. Germline CDR1 reads MDHEN; CDR2 reads SYDVKM. V was clipped by 4 bases and J by 5 bases; unmatched bases: 10. The CDR3 reads CASSSRQGRGYGYTF. CDR3 bases: TGTGCCAGCAGTTCCAGACAGGGAAGGGGGTATGGCTACACCTTC.

V is TRBV6-4 and J is TRBJ2-1, with 8 nucleotides matching TRBD1. The CDR3 length is 15 residues. CDR1 and CDR2 from the germline V gene are MRHNA and SNTAGT. V lost 5 bases, J lost 8 bases, and 11 bases stayed unmatched. CDR3 coding DNA: TGTGCCAGCAGTTGGGGGGCAGGGGGCGTCGATGAGCAGTTCTTC. Amino acids: CASSWGAGGVDEQFF.

The chain uses TRBV30 and TRBJ1-2; no clear D. The CDR3 spans 10 residues. Germline CDR1 reads GTSNPN; CDR2 reads SVGIG (reference sequence). V lost 2 bases to trimming and J lost 8 bases, with 6 bases between them. Here the CDR3 DNA reads TGTGCCTGGAGTAGCGGAGGCTACACCTTC. Translating it yields CAWSSGGYTF.

On this clone: Other nucleotide sequences from this sample produce the same CDR3. The V and J genes are TRBV5-1 and TRBJ2-7; 11 nucleotides align to TRBD2. The CDR3 covers 14 residues. The J segment lost 6 bases and the V segment lost 1 base, leaving 3 bases of the junction unmatched. Per the germline V gene, CDR1 is SGHRS and CDR2 is YFSETQ. The CDR3 nucleotides are TGCGCCAGCAGCTTGTTAGCGGGGGGGCGCGAGCAGTACTTC. It is translated as CASSLLAGGREQYF.

The chain carries TRBV28 and TRBJ2-2; TRBD1 matches 7 bases. This CDR3 contains 15 residues. V gave up 3 bases and J gave up 5 bases; unmatched junction bases: 6. The germline V gene has CDR1 MDHEN and CDR2 SYDVKM. The CDR3 loop is CASSFVTGLTGELFF. CDR3 bases: TGTGCCAGCAGTTTTGTGACAGGGTTGACCGGGGAGCTGTTTTTT.

The rearrangement links TRBV11-2 to TRBJ2-7; tentatively, D is TRBD2 (5 bases). Looked up from germline, CDR1 is SGHAT and CDR2 is FQNNGV. The CDR3 loop spans 13 amino acids. V lost 0 bases and J 4 bases, leaving 7 bases between the germline ends. Written as DNA, the CDR3 is TGTGCCAGCAGCTTAGATCGGGGTTACGAGCAGTACTTC. Protein product: CASSLDRGYEQYF.

This chain joins TRBV6-5 and TRBJ2-7; 9 nucleotides line up with TRBD1. Germline-derived CDR1 and CDR2 are MNHEY and SVGAGI. This CDR3 contains 14 residues. With 6 bases clipped from V and 4 bases from J, the junction kept 7 bases outside the gene matches. CDR3: CASRPPGTGYEQYF. The CDR3 DNA follows: TGTGCCAGCAGGCCTCCCGGGACAGGGTACGAGCAGTACTTC.

The chain links TRBV7-2 to TRBJ2-1, with D possibly TRBD2 on 5 matching bases. The V and J ends lost 10 bases and 9 bases respectively, with 22 bases between them. Germline CDR1 is SGHTA and CDR2 is FQGNSA. The CDR3 length is 14 residues. The CDR3 bases are TGTGCCACCGCAAGCGAGAGGGCCCTAGGTGAGCAGTTCTTC. Protein sequence: CATASERALGEQFF. Full variable domain (outside the CDR3, taken from reference TRBV7-2 and TRBJ2-1): GAGVSQSPSNKVTEKGKDVELRCDPISGHTALYWYRQSLGQGLEFLIYFQGNSAPDKSGLPSDRFSAERTGGSVSTLTIQRTQQEDSAVYLCATASERALGEQFFGPGTRLTVL.

This chain connects TRBV11-2 to TRBJ1-1; D gene ambiguous. Germline-derived CDR1 and CDR2 are SGHAT and FQNNGV. The CDR3 has 11 residues. Deletions cut 0 bases from V and 11 bases from J, with 7 bases between. The DNA for the CDR3 is TGTGCCAGCAGCTTAGATCGGCGGGCTTTCTTT. It specifies CASSLDRRAFF.

V is TRBV19 and J is TRBJ2-2; TRBD1 agrees at 8 bases. The CDR3 has 14 amino acids. Germline V gene sequence: CDR1 LNHDA, CDR2 SQIVND (reference sequence). Germline trimming cut 5 bases from V and 5 bases from J; bases unmatched to any gene: 4. CDR3: CASSGRQGTGELFF. In DNA form, the CDR3 reads TGTGCCAGTAGTGGCCGACAGGGGACCGGGGAGCTGTTTTTT.

Here the CDR3 DNA reads TGTGCCAGCAGCCTCTCCCCGAGTAATCCGATCGCGGAAGAAAAACTGTTTTTT. Amino acids: CASSLSPSNPIAEEKLFF. This rearrangement joins TRBV5-5 to TRBJ1-4, with D unclear. This CDR3 has 18 residues. Deletions cut 4 bases from V and 8 bases from J, with 27 bases between. CDR1 is SGHKS, CDR2 YYEKEE, per germline (reference sequence). Filled out from reference TRBV5-5 and TRBJ1-4, the complete variable domain reads DAGVTQSPTHLIKTRGQQVTLRCSPISGHKSVSWYQQVLGQGPQFIFQYYEKEERGRGNFPDRFSARQFPNYSSELNVNALLLGDSALYLCASSLSPSNPIAEEKLFFGSGTQLSVL.

The chain recombines TRBV7-8 with TRBJ1-1; the match to TRBD1 covers 8 bases. This CDR3 spans 13 amino acids. Germline CDR1 and CDR2: SGHVS and FQNEAQ. V shed 5 bases and J 10 bases; nucleotides not matched to a gene: 9. The CDR3 protein is CASSPQDRGSAFF. CDR3 in DNA: TGTGCCAGCAGCCCCCAAGACAGGGGATCAGCTTTCTTT.

This clone has a single count. The chain combines TRBV2 with TRBJ2-5; TRBD2 is a possible D gene (6 bases). This CDR3 comprises 14 residues. Trimming pared 10 bases from V and 2 bases from J, leaving 17 bases between. Germline CDR1 reads SNHLY; CDR2 reads FYNNEI. The CDR3 coding sequence is TGTGCCACCGGAAGTAGGACTAATCAAGAGACCCAGTACTTC. It codes for CATGSRTNQETQYF.

This chain connects TRBV9 to TRBJ2-2, with D unclear. Between the trimmed V and J ends, which lost 0 bases and 3 bases, there was a span of 3 bases. The CDR3 consists of 13 residues. Germline assignment: CDR1 SGDLS and CDR2 YYNGEE. The CDR3 is CASSVAHTGELFF. For the CDR3, the DNA is TGTGCCAGCAGCGTAGCCCACACCGGGGAGCTGTTTTTT. Filled out from reference TRBV9 and TRBJ2-2, the complete variable domain reads DSGVTQTPKHLITATGQRVTLRCSPRSGDLSVYWYQQSLDQGLQFLIQYYNGEERAKGNILERFSAQQFPDLHSELNLSSLELGDSALYFCASSVAHTGELFFGEGSRLTVL.

The V gene is TRBV5-6, the J gene TRBJ1-3; D unclear. This CDR3 is built from 13 residues. V was trimmed by 3 bases and J by 2 bases, leaving 6 bases between them. Germline CDR1 SGHDT, CDR2 YYEEEE. The CDR3 sequence: CASSYAAGNTIYF. DNA of the CDR3: TGTGCCAGCAGCTACGCAGCTGGAAACACCATATATTTT.